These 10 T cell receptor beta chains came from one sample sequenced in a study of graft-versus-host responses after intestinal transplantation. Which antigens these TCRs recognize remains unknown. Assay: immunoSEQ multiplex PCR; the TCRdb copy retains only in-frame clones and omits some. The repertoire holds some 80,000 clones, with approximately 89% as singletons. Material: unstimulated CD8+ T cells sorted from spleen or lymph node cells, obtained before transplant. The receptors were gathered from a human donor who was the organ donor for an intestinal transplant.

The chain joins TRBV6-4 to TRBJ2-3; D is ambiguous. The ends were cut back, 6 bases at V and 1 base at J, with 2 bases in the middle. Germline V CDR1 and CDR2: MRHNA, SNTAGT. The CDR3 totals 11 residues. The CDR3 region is CASRGTDTQYF. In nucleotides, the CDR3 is TGTGCCAGCAGAGGCACAGATACGCAGTATTTT.

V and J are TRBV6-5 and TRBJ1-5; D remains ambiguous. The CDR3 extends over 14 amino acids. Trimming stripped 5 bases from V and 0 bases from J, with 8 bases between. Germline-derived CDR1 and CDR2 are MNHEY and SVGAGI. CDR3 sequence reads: CASSDLYSNQPQHF. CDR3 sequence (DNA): TGTGCCAGCAGTGACCTTTATAGCAATCAGCCCCAGCATTTT.

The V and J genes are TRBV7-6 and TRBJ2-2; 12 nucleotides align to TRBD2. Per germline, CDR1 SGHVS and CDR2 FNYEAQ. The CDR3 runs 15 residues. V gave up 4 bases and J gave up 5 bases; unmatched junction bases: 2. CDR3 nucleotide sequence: TGTGCCAGCAGCTCGACTAGCGGGAGTACCGGGGAGCTGTTTTTT. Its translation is CASSSTSGSTGELFF.

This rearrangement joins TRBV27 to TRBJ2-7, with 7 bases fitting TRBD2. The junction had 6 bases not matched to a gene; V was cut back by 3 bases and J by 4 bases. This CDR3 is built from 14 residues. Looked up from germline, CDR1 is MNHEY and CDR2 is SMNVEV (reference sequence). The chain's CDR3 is CASSFASGGYEQYF. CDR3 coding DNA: TGTGCCAGCAGTTTCGCTAGCGGAGGGTACGAGCAGTACTTC.

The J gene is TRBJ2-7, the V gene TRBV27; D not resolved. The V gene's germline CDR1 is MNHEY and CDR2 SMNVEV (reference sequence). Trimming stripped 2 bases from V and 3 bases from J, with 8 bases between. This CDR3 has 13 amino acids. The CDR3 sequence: CASSLNPSYEQYF. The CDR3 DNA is TGTGCCAGCAGTTTAAATCCTAGCTACGAGCAGTACTTC.

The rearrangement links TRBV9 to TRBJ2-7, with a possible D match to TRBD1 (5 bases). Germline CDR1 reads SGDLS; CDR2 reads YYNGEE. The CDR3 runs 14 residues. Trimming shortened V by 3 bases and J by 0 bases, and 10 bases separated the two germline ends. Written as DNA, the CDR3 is TGTGCCAGCAGCGAGACAGAGAGCTCCTACGAGCAGTACTTC. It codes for CASSETESSYEQYF.

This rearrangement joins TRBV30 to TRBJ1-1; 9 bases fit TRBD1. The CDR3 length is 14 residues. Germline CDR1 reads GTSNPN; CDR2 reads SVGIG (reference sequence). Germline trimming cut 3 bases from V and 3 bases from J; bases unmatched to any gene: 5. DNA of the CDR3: TGTGCCTGGAGAACAGGGGGCTGGGACACTGAAGCTTTCTTT. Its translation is CAWRTGGWDTEAFF. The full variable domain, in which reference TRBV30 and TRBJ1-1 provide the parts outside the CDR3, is SQTIHQWPATLVQPVGSPLSLECTVEGTSNPNLYWYRQAAGRGLQLLFYSVGIGQISSEVPQNLSASRPQDRQFILSSKKLLLSDSGFYLCAWRTGGWDTEAFFGQGTRLTVV.

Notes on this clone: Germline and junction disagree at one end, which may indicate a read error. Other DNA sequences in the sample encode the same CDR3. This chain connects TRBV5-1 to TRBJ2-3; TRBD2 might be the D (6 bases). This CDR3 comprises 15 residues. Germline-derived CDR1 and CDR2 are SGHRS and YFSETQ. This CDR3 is CASSLVGGALDTQYF. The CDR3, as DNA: TGCGCTAGCAGCTTGGTTGGCGGGGCGCTGGATACGCAGTATTTT. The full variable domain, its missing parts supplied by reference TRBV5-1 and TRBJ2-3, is KAGVTQTPRYLIKTRGQQVTLSCSPISGHRSVSWYQQTPGQGLQFLFEYFSETQRNKGNFPGRFSGRQFSNSRSEMNVSTLELGDSALYLCASSLVGGALDTQYFGPGTRLTVL.

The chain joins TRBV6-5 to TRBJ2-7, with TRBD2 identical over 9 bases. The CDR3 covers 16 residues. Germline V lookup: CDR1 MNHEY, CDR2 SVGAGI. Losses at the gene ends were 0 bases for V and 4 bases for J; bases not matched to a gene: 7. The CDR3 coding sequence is TGTGCCAGCAGTTACTCGATGCCTAGCGGGGTATACGAGCAGTACTTC. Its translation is CASSYSMPSGVYEQYF.

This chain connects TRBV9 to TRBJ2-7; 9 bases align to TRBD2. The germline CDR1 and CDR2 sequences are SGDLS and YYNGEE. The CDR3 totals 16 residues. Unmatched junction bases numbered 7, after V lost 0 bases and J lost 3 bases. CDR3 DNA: TGTGCCAGCAGCGTAGCTCCTAGCGGGGAGATCTACGAGCAGTACTTC. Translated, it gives CASSVAPSGEIYEQYF.